The sample holds many counts of the clone carrying this T cell receptor beta chain. Its target is unknown. This sample is part of a study of T cells in Graves' hyperthyroidism and ophthalmopathy. Study conclusions and caveats: The model made its ophthalmopathy prediction, and onset followed a median approximately 6 months later. Blood held most thyroid clonotypes expanded above 0.001 frequency.

Regions amplified from RNA transcripts were the TCR beta CDR3 regions. A first-round RT-PCR of the TCR CDR3 used the HTBI primer set. TCRdb processed the multiplex PCR reads anew with MiXCR; each CDR3 protein has one entry. Among some 300,000 distinct CDR3 sequences listed, roughly 14% were seen once. The CDR3 runs 15 residues. Per the germline V gene, CDR1 is MDHEN and CDR2 is SYDVKM. V shed 4 bases and J shed 0 bases, with 13 bases lying between them. Subjects aged 18 to 65 presented with newly diagnosed hyperthyroidism of less than 2 months' duration. Patients were excluded for uncontrolled infection, other autoimmune disease, pregnancy or lactation.

This chain links TRBV28 with TRBJ2-7; weak D call: TRBD2 (6 bases). Sequenced sample: blood. This sequence was found in a woman aged 25 to 45 with Graves' hyperthyroidism that later progressed to Graves' ophthalmopathy. The CDR3 DNA reads as TGTGCCAGCAGTTCCCCCCTGGGGGGCTCCTACGAGCAGTACTTC. Protein product: CASSSPLGGSYEQYF.